Listed below are T cell receptor beta chains from one sample, sequenced in a study of T cells after yellow fever vaccination. Via MiXCR, TCRdb re-called the 5' RACE reads, giving one row per CDR3 protein. Counted here are around 530,000 distinct CDR3 sequences, about a sixth occurring once; the ten biggest clones make up 17%. Sequenced here: PBMCs, sampled around 5 days after the first yellow fever vaccination. The receptor source for this set is a man in his late teens or twenties who received the YFV17D yellow fever vaccine. Each CDR3 is given with its conserved first and last residue. The D gene is left open where the match is weak. Clone size is stated in some rows and not others, as once, few, many or a class when expanded.

V	size	J	D	CDR3	DNA
TRBV5-4	few	TRBJ2-2	NA	CASSDGQVLGLFF	TGTGCCAGCAGCGATGGACAAGTCCTAGGGCTGTTTTTT
TRBV7-9	once	TRBJ2-7	TRBD1	CASSLKDRGSYEQYF	TGTGCCAGCAGCTTAAAAGACAGGGGTTCCTACGAGCAGTACTTC
TRBV11-3	many	TRBJ2-3	NA	CASSLGASDTQYF	TGTGCCAGCAGCTTAGGAGCCTCAGATACGCAGTATTTT
TRBV5-1	few	TRBJ2-7	NA	CASSSMRSSYEQYF	TGCGCCAGCAGCTCCATGAGATCCTCCTACGAGCAGTACTTC
TRBV18	few	TRBJ1-2	NA	CASSPPSANYGYTF	TGTGCCAGCTCACCACCGTCGGCTAACTATGGCTACACCTTC
TRBV3-1	NA	TRBJ2-3	TRBD2	CASSQDSSGGFTDTQYF	TGTGCCAGCAGCCAAGATTCGAGCGGGGGGTTCACAGATACGCAGTATTTT
TRBV3-1	NA	TRBJ2-7	NA	CASSQGLNPYEQYF	TGTGCCAGCAGCCAAGGGCTTAATCCCTACGAGCAGTACTTC
TRBV5-1	NA	TRBJ2-1	NA	CASSLYGGEQFF	TGCGCCAGCTCTCTCTACGGGGGTGAGCAGTTCTTC
TRBV12-3/TRBV12-4	few	TRBJ1-5	NA	CASSLRGGHQPQHF	TGTGCCAGCAGTTTAAGGGGAGGCCATCAGCCCCAGCATTTT
TRBV19	NA	TRBJ1-5	TRBD1	CASWDRENQPQHF	TGTGCCAGTTGGGACAGGGAAAATCAGCCCCAGCATTTT
TRBV5-1	many	TRBJ1-4	NA	CASSYEERRSSNEKLFF	TGCGCCAGCAGTTACGAAGAGCGTCGGTCCTCTAATGAAAAACTGTTTTTT
TRBV11-2	few	TRBJ1-6	TRBD1	CASSPGTGTLLSPLHF	TGTGCCAGCAGCCCCGGGACAGGGACTTTATTATCACCCCTCCACTTT
TRBV7-2	NA	TRBJ1-3	NA	CASSFPLGTIYF	TGTGCCAGCAGCTTCCCTCTCGGTACCATATATTTT
TRBV6-2/TRBV6-3	NA	TRBJ2-3	TRBD1	CASRDRGASTDTQYF	TGTGCCAGCAGAGACAGGGGCGCTAGCACAGATACGCAGTATTTT
TRBV20-1	NA	TRBJ1-5	TRBD1	CSATLLTQGEPQHF	TGCAGTGCTACGTTACTAACACAGGGGGAGCCCCAGCATTTT
TRBV5-5	few	TRBJ2-2	NA	CASSLATDTIGGELFF	TGTGCCAGCAGCTTGGCCACCGACACAATAGGCGGGGAGCTGTTTTTT
TRBV4-1	NA	TRBJ2-5	NA	CASSQEVAGSQETQYF	TGCGCCAGCAGCCAAGAAGTGGCAGGCAGCCAAGAGACCCAGTACTTC
TRBV6-2/TRBV6-3	few	TRBJ2-6	NA	CASREFGANVLTF	TGTGCCAGCAGAGAGTTCGGGGCCAACGTCCTGACTTTC
TRBV6-5	many	TRBJ2-5	TRBD2	CASSYSGGSETQYF	TGTGCCAGCAGTTATAGCGGGGGGTCAGAGACCCAGTACTTC
TRBV6-5	NA	TRBJ2-2	NA	CASSYDLNTGELFF	TGTGCCAGCAGTTACGACTTAAACACCGGGGAGCTGTTTTTT
TRBV30	few	TRBJ1-2	NA	CAWSVALGSNYGYTF	TGTGCCTGGAGTGTTGCTTTGGGTTCTAACTATGGCTACACCTTC
TRBV9	few	TRBJ1-2	NA	CASSAPGISQGYTF	TGTGCCAGCAGCGCCCCAGGGATTTCTCAGGGCTACACCTTC
TRBV5-1	NA	TRBJ1-1	NA	CASSLKTAAVVNTEAFF	TGCGCCAGCAGCTTGAAGACGGCAGCCGTAGTGAACACTGAAGCTTTCTTT
TRBV7-3	few	TRBJ2-3	NA	CASSLKRFPDTQYF	TGTGCCAGCAGCTTAAAACGGTTCCCAGATACGCAGTATTTT
TRBV14	few	TRBJ2-1	NA	CASSQDRGNTYNEQFF	TGTGCCAGCAGCCAAGATCGGGGAAACACCTACAATGAGCAGTTCTTC
TRBV7-2	NA	TRBJ1-4	NA	CASSLVTANEKLFF	TGTGCCAGCAGCTTAGTCACAGCTAATGAAAAACTGTTTTTT
TRBV30	NA	TRBJ2-3	TRBD2	CAWSVGVAGGDTQYF	TGTGCCTGGAGTGTTGGGGTAGCGGGGGGAGATACGCAGTATTTT
TRBV30	few	TRBJ1-1	NA	CAWSSSGMNTEAFF	TGTGCCTGGAGCTCATCAGGGATGAACACTGAAGCTTTCTTT
TRBV5-1	NA	TRBJ2-5	NA	CASSSQGGEETQYF	TGCGCCAGCAGCTCCCAGGGGGGAGAAGAGACCCAGTACTTC
TRBV5-1	few	TRBJ2-1	NA	CASSLEGARNEQFF	TGCGCCAGCAGCTTGGAAGGGGCTAGAAATGAGCAGTTCTTC
TRBV18	NA	TRBJ2-2	NA	CASSPQGTTGELFF	TGTGCCAGCTCACCTCAGGGTACCACCGGGGAGCTGTTTTTT
TRBV7-3	few	TRBJ1-4	NA	CASSRSTNEKLFF	TGTGCCAGCAGCAGGTCAACTAATGAAAAACTGTTTTTT
TRBV6-1	NA	TRBJ1-5	NA	CASSRGWGGQPQHF	TGTGCCAGCAGTCGAGGATGGGGCGGTCAGCCCCAGCATTTT
TRBV5-4	few	TRBJ1-2	NA	CASRAGVYGYTF	TGTGCCAGCAGAGCAGGGGTATATGGCTACACCTTC
TRBV7-9	few	TRBJ2-3	TRBD2	CASSLSPAGGHTDTQYF	TGTGCCAGCAGCTTAAGCCCGGCGGGGGGGCACACAGATACGCAGTATTTT
TRBV29-1	many	TRBJ2-4	NA	CSVEDAGTLGTKNIQYF	TGCAGCGTTGAAGATGCGGGGACCCTAGGTACCAAAAACATTCAGTACTTC
TRBV7-3	few	TRBJ2-2	NA	CASSRPGKDGNTGELFF	TGTGCCAGCAGCCGGCCGGGAAAAGACGGGAACACCGGGGAGCTGTTTTTT
TRBV4-3	many	TRBJ2-2	TRBD1	CASSPATGSTGELFF	TGCGCCAGCAGCCCAGCGACAGGGAGCACCGGGGAGCTGTTTTTT
TRBV7-8	NA	TRBJ2-4	NA	CASSLGDVNIQYF	TGTGCCAGCAGCTTAGGGGATGTGAACATTCAGTACTTC
TRBV6-5	NA	TRBJ2-1	NA	CASSYGDGTYNEQFF	TGTGCCAGCAGTTACGGGGATGGCACCTACAATGAGCAGTTCTTC
TRBV3-1	few	TRBJ2-1	TRBD2	CASSPRAGLGEIEQFF	TGTGCCAGCAGCCCACGGGCGGGACTAGGAGAGATCGAGCAGTTCTTC
TRBV7-9	many	TRBJ1-2	TRBD1	CASSFGTAYGYTF	TGTGCCAGCAGCTTCGGGACAGCCTATGGCTACACCTTC
TRBV20-1	NA	TRBJ2-1	TRBD2	CSAGSGDSYNEQFF	TGCAGTGCGGGGAGCGGGGACTCCTACAATGAGCAGTTCTTC
TRBV4-1	few	TRBJ2-1	NA	CASTLLRASYNEQFF	TGCGCCAGCACCTTACTCCGGGCCTCCTACAATGAGCAGTTCTTC
TRBV27	many	TRBJ1-2	NA	CASSPQGSGYGYTF	TGTGCCAGCAGTCCACAGGGCTCGGGCTATGGCTACACCTTC
TRBV6-5	few	TRBJ2-3	NA	CASSLGAGTHVDTQYF	TGTGCCAGCAGTTTAGGTGCAGGGACCCACGTAGATACGCAGTATTTT
TRBV7-3	NA	TRBJ2-1	TRBD2	CASSLNSGVYEQFF	TGTGCCAGCAGCCTCAACAGCGGGGTCTATGAGCAGTTCTTC
TRBV7-9	few	TRBJ1-2	TRBD1	CASGQGSGANYGYTF	TGTGCCAGCGGACAGGGGAGTGGAGCTAACTATGGCTACACCTTC
TRBV6-1	few	TRBJ2-5	NA	CASRSSVEETQYF	TGTGCCAGCCGATCTAGCGTCGAAGAGACCCAGTACTTC
TRBV6-1	few	TRBJ2-7	NA	CASSEAGAGLQYEQYF	TGTGCCAGCAGTGAAGCGGGGGCAGGGCTCCAGTACGAGCAGTACTTC
TRBV20-1	few	TRBJ1-1	NA	CSAPWSSGGTEAFF	TGCAGTGCTCCCTGGAGCTCCGGGGGCACTGAAGCTTTCTTT
TRBV18	few	TRBJ2-1	TRBD1	CASQSGQGTNEQFF	TGTGCCAGCCAGTCCGGACAGGGTACAAATGAGCAGTTCTTC
TRBV4-3	NA	TRBJ1-3	TRBD1	CASSYTIPGTDSGNTIYF	TGCGCCAGCAGCTATACTATCCCCGGGACAGACTCTGGAAACACCATATATTTT